A selection of T cell receptor beta chains follows, all from one sample in a study of T cell responses to AZD1222 COVID-19 vaccine. Sequencing used immunoSEQ multiplex PCR; TCRdb keeps in-frame clones, though not all of them. There are 80,000 to 90,000 clones in the sample; 85% to 90% occur only once, and approximately 4.5% lies in the top ten. The source was peripheral blood, collected on day 0 of MenACWY control vaccination. These receptors were collected from an adult in good health. Each CDR3 is given with its conserved first and last residue. A D gene is named only where the DNA matches it firmly. For some rows the clone size is stated as once, few or many, or as a class when expanded; others skip it.

TGTGCCAGCAGCTTTATGACCGGACTAGACAATGAGCAGTTCTTC,CASSFMTGLDNEQFF,TRBD2,TRBJ2-1,.,TRBV13
TGTGCCAGCGCAATCAGCGAAAAACTGTTTTTT,CASAISEKLFF,.,TRBJ1-4,few,TRBV28
TGTGCCACCAGTGATTTTAGCGGGAGGTCCAATGAGCAGTTCTTC,CATSDFSGRSNEQFF,TRBD2,TRBJ2-1,.,TRBV24-1
TGTGCCACCGGTGCGGGAGTTGGCACAGATACGCAGTATTTT,CATGAGVGTDTQYF,TRBD2,TRBJ2-3,.,TRBV24-1
TGTGGGGTCCCATCGTCCCGGGACAGGGGTGCTAACTATGGCTACACCTTC,CGVPSSRDRGANYGYTF,TRBD1,TRBJ1-2,few,TRBV28
TGTGCCAGCAATTCTGGTGGACAGGGCCATGAAAAACTGTTTTTT,CASNSGGQGHEKLFF,TRBD1,TRBJ1-4,.,TRBV27
TGTGCCAGCAGCCCCGCGGGACTAGCTGTAGATGAGCAGTTCTTC,CASSPAGLAVDEQFF,TRBD2,TRBJ2-1,.,TRBV7-7
TGTGCCTGGAGTGTAGGCCCCCTTGGCTATGGCTACACCTTC,CAWSVGPLGYGYTF,.,TRBJ1-2,.,TRBV30
TGTGCCAGCAGTTTTGGACAGACCTACGAGCAGTACTTC,CASSFGQTYEQYF,.,TRBJ2-7,.,TRBV6-5
TGTGCCAGCAGTTATTTCAAGGGTAGCACTGAAGCTTTCTTT,CASSYFKGSTEAFF,.,TRBJ1-1,.,TRBV6-5
TGTGCCAGCAGCTTAAAGCGGGAGCTGGCCGGGGAGCTGTTTTTT,CASSLKRELAGELFF,TRBD2,TRBJ2-2,.,TRBV7-8
TGTGCCTGGAGGGGACCAGGGGGAGCCGGCTACACCTTC,CAWRGPGGAGYTF,TRBD1,TRBJ1-2,.,TRBV30
TGTGCCAGCAGCTCCCAGGACACTGGAGGCTACACCTTC,CASSSQDTGGYTF,.,TRBJ1-2,.,TRBV7-2
TGTGCCAGCAGTAAACAGGTTTCTTTCACAGATACGCAGTATTTT,CASSKQVSFTDTQYF,.,TRBJ2-3,.,TRBV6-5
TGCGCCAGCAGCTTGGGGCAGACAGCTAACTATGGCTACACCTTC,CASSLGQTANYGYTF,.,TRBJ1-2,.,TRBV5-1
TGTGCCAGCAGTCTACAGGGGCTCTACGAGCAGTACTTC,CASSLQGLYEQYF,TRBD1,TRBJ2-7,.,TRBV6-5
TGTGCCAGCAGTCCCGTCCCGGAGCCCCAGCATTTT,CASSPVPEPQHF,.,TRBJ1-5,.,TRBV12-3/TRBV12-4
TGTGCCATCAGACCCGACGGGAACACTGAAGCTTTCTTT,CAIRPDGNTEAFF,.,TRBJ1-1,.,TRBV10-3
TGTGCCAGCAGCGAACAGGCCGATCAGCCCCAGCATTTT,CASSEQADQPQHF,.,TRBJ1-5,.,TRBV6-4
TGTGCCAGTAGTATGGGAGGCAGGGGGCGCCCAGGCTATGGCTACACCTTC,CASSMGGRGRPGYGYTF,TRBD1,TRBJ1-2,few,TRBV19
TGCGCCAGCAGCTTGTATCTCAACACTGAAGCTTTCTTT,CASSLYLNTEAFF,.,TRBJ1-1,.,TRBV5-1
TGTGCCAGCAGCTTCCAATCCGGGGCCAAATGGGATGAGCAGTTCTTC,CASSFQSGAKWDEQFF,.,TRBJ2-1,.,TRBV9
TGCAGCGCACTCCGGGGCCTTACGAGGAATGAGCAGTTCTTC,CSALRGLTRNEQFF,.,TRBJ2-1,few,TRBV29-1
TGTGCCAGCAGTTTATCGGGACAGGGGACCCACGAGCAGTACTTC,CASSLSGQGTHEQYF,TRBD1,TRBJ2-7,.,TRBV27
TGCAGCGTTGGGATGGCGGGCGAGCAGTACTTC,CSVGMAGEQYF,.,TRBJ2-7,.,TRBV29-1
TGCAGCGTTCCTCTGACTAGTACCAATGAGCAGTTCTTC,CSVPLTSTNEQFF,.,TRBJ2-1,.,TRBV29-1
TGTGCCAGCAGCTTAGACGGCGGGAAGAGCTCCTACGAGCAGTACTTC,CASSLDGGKSSYEQYF,.,TRBJ2-7,.,TRBV7-2
TGTGCCAGTCTAGGCGGGAGCTCCTACAATGAGCAGTTCTTC,CASLGGSSYNEQFF,TRBD2,TRBJ2-1,.,TRBV6-5
TGCGCCAGCAGCCAAGACCCGGGCCCCGGCTCCTACGAGCAGTACTTC,CASSQDPGPGSYEQYF,.,TRBJ2-7,.,TRBV4-3
TGTGCCAGCAGTCAAGAGTCGATCACCCAGTACTTC,CASSQESITQYF,.,TRBJ2-5,.,TRBV14
TGTGCCAGCAGTTTAGGTGGGTCCTACGAGCAGTACTTC,CASSLGGSYEQYF,.,TRBJ2-7,.,TRBV27
TGTGCCAGCAGCGTACTCCCTACAGCAAACTATGGCTACACCTTC,CASSVLPTANYGYTF,.,TRBJ1-2,.,TRBV9
TGTGCCAGCTCAACTCGGGACAAATCAGATACGCAGTATTTT,CASSTRDKSDTQYF,.,TRBJ2-3,.,TRBV18
TGTGCCAGCAACGAATCCGGGACACAATTCCAAGAGACCCAGTACTTC,CASNESGTQFQETQYF,.,TRBJ2-5,.,TRBV28
TGTGCCAGCAGCCCCCCGGGCGAGGGGGCCGATACGCAGTATTTT,CASSPPGEGADTQYF,TRBD1,TRBJ2-3,.,TRBV6-2/TRBV6-3
TGTGCCAGCAGCTTAAACGGTCAGGAGAACACCGGGGAGCTGTTTTTT,CASSLNGQENTGELFF,.,TRBJ2-2,.,TRBV11-2
TGCAGCGTTCTCGAACGGTCCCTAGCCAAAAACATTCAGTACTTC,CSVLERSLAKNIQYF,.,TRBJ2-4,.,TRBV29-1
TGTGCCAGTTCGGACAGGGGGTCGGGAGAGACCCAGTACTTC,CASSDRGSGETQYF,TRBD1,TRBJ2-5,.,TRBV19
TGCGCCAGCAGCTTGCCCCTCGGCGAGGGGCAAGAGACCCAGTACTTC,CASSLPLGEGQETQYF,.,TRBJ2-5,.,TRBV5-1
TGTGCCAGCAGCGGGGGGAGCGGGGCCAACGTCCTGACTTTC,CASSGGSGANVLTF,TRBD2,TRBJ2-6,.,TRBV6-6
TGTGCCAGCAGCCCCACGACTTCTGACGAGCAGTACTTC,CASSPTTSDEQYF,.,TRBJ2-7,.,TRBV9
TGTGCCAGCAGTTTAAGTGGTCGTAATGGCTACACCTTC,CASSLSGRNGYTF,.,TRBJ1-2,once,TRBV28
TGTGCCATCAGTGAGGCGACAGGAGAAGCTTTCTTT,CAISEATGEAFF,.,TRBJ1-1,.,TRBV10-3
TGTGCCTGGAGTGTCGGGGCTAGGGTAAAGGCTTTCTTT,CAWSVGARVKAFF,.,TRBJ1-1,.,TRBV30
TGTGCCAGTAGCGTCAGTCGGCGGATTTGGACTGAAGCTTTCTTT,CASSVSRRIWTEAFF,.,TRBJ1-1,once,TRBV19
TGTGCCAGCTCACCGGGGGTGGGCGACACTGAAGCTTTCTTT,CASSPGVGDTEAFF,.,TRBJ1-1,.,TRBV18
TGCAGTGCTAGTGATATCGGGGCCCCCTGGTCTGGGGCCAACGTCCTGACTTTC,CSASDIGAPWSGANVLTF,.,TRBJ2-6,.,TRBV20-1
TGCGCCAGCAGCTTGGACAGGGGGGGTAATGAAAAACTGTTTTTT,CASSLDRGGNEKLFF,TRBD1,TRBJ1-4,once,TRBV5-1
TGTGCCAGCAGCTTACTAGCGGGAGGACGAAATGAGCAGTTCTTC,CASSLLAGGRNEQFF,TRBD2,TRBJ2-1,.,TRBV7-2
TGTGCCAGCAGTGAGGTCCTTCGGGGGGCTAATGAAAAACTGTTTTTT,CASSEVLRGANEKLFF,.,TRBJ1-4,.,TRBV28
TGTGCCAGTAATAGGCAGTACACCGGGGAGCTGTTTTTT,CASNRQYTGELFF,.,TRBJ2-2,.,TRBV19
TGTGCCAGCAGCGTAGTCGGAGGGGGCGGGGAGCTGTTTTTT,CASSVVGGGGELFF,.,TRBJ2-2,.,TRBV9
TGTGCCAGCAGCGACGGGACAGGGGCAGATCAGCCCCAGCATTTT,CASSDGTGADQPQHF,TRBD1,TRBJ1-5,.,TRBV5-5
TGTGCCAGCAGCGTTAACGGGGCCCAGTACTTC,CASSVNGAQYF,.,TRBJ2-5,.,TRBV6-5
TGTGCCATCGGCGGGGTTGACTCCTACGAGCAGTACTTC,CAIGGVDSYEQYF,.,TRBJ2-7,.,TRBV10-3
TGTGCCAGCAGTTTATTCCCTGGGACAGGGATGCTCGTTAAGCATTTT,CASSLFPGTGMLVKHF,TRBD1,TRBJ1-5,.,TRBV28
TGTGCCAGCAGCTTCTTGAGCTCCTACGAGCAGTACTTC,CASSFLSSYEQYF,.,TRBJ2-7,.,TRBV5-6
TGTGCCAGCGGACAACCGAACACTGAAGCTTTCTTT,CASGQPNTEAFF,.,TRBJ1-1,.,TRBV3-1/TRBV3-2
TGTGCCAGCAGTTTAGGAGGTGGGAGGGCTCAGCCCCAGCATTTT,CASSLGGGRAQPQHF,.,TRBJ1-5,.,TRBV28